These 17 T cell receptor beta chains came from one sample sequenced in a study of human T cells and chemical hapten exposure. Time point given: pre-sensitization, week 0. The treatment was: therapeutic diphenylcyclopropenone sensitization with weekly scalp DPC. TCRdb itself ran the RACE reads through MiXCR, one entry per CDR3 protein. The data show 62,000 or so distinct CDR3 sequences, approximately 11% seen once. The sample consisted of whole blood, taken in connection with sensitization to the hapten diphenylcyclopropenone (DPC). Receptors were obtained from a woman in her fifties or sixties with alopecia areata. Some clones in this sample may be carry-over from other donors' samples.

DNA for the CDR3: TGTGCCATCAGTGGAGACAGGGATTTGACTGAAGCTTTCTTT. It codes for CAISGDRDLTEAFF. The chain has TRBV10-3 and TRBJ1-1; TRBD1 agrees at 7 bases. Trimming removed 4 bases from V and 5 bases from J; junction bases left unmatched: 7. Germline V gene lookup returns CDR1 ENHRY and CDR2 SYGVKD. CDR3 length: 14 amino acids.

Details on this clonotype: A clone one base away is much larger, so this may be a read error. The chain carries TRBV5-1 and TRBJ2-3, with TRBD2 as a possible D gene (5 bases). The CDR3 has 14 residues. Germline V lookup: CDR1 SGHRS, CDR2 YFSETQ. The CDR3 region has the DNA TGCGCCAGCAGTTCGGACTCAAACACAGTTACGCAGTATTTT. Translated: CASSSDSNTVTQYF.

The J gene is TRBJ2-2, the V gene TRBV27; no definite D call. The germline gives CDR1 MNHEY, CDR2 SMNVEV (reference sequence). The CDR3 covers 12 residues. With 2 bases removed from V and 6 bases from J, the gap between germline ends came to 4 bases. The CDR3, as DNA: TGTGCCAGCAGTTTAAGGCCCGGGGAGCTGTTTTTT. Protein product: CASSLRPGELFF.

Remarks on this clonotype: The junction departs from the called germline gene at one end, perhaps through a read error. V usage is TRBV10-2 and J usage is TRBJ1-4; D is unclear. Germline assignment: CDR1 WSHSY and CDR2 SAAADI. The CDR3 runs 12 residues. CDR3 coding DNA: TGCGCCAGCAGTGAGTCGAATGAGAAACTGTTTTTT. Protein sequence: CASSESNEKLFF.

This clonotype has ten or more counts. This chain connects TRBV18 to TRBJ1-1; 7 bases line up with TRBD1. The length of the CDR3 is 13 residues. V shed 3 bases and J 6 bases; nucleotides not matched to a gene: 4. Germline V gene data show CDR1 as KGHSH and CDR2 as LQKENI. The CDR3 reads CASSPGQSAEAFF. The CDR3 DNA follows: TGTGCCAGCTCACCGGGACAGAGCGCTGAAGCTTTCTTT.

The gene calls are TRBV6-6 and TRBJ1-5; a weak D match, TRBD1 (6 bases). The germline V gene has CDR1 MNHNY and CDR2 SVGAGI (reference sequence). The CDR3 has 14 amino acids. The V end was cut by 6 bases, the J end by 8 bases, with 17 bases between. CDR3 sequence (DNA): TGTGCCAGCAGACCCACGGGGGGCAGGGAGCCCCAGCATTTT. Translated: CASRPTGGREPQHF.

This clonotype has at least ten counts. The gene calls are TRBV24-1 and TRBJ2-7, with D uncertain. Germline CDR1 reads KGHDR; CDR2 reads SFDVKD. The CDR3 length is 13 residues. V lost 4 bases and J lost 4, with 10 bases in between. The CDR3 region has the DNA TGTGCCACCAGTGACCCCAACACGTACGAGCAGTACTTC. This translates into CATSDPNTYEQYF.

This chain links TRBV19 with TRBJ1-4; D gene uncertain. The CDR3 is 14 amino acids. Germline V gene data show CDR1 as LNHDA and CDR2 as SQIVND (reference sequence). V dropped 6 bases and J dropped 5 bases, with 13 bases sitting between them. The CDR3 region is CASSYKRQNEKLFF. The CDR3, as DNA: TGTGCCAGTAGCTATAAGAGGCAGAATGAAAAACTGTTTTTT.

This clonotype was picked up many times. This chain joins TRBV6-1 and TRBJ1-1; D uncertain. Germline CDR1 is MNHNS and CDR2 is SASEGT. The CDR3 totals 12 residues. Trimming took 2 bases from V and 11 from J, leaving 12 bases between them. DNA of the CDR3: TGTGCCAGCAGTGAAAGGGCAGGTAGGGCTTTCTTT. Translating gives CASSERAGRAFF.

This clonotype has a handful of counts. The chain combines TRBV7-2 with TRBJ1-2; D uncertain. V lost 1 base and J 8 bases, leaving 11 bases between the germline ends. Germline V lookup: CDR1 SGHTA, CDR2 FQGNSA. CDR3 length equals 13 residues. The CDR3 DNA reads TGTGCCAGCAGCTTAGTAAACAGTGGGGGCTACACCTTC. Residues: CASSLVNSGGYTF.

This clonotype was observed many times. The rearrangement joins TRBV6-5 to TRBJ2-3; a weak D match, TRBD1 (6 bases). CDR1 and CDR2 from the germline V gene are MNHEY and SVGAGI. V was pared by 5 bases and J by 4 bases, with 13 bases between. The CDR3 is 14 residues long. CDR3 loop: CASSRGWSADTQYF. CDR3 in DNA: TGTGCCAGCAGTAGGGGGTGGTCGGCAGATACGCAGTATTTT.

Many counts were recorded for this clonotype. The chain's CDR3 is CASGQWGGYEQYF. The CDR3 DNA sequence: TGTGCCAGCGGACAATGGGGGGGCTACGAGCAGTACTTC. V is TRBV6-1 and J is TRBJ2-7, with 7 bases lining up with TRBD2. Per the germline V gene, CDR1 is MNHNS and CDR2 is SASEGT. The junction had 7 bases not matched to a gene; V was cut back by 8 bases and J by 3 bases. The CDR3 contains 13 residues.

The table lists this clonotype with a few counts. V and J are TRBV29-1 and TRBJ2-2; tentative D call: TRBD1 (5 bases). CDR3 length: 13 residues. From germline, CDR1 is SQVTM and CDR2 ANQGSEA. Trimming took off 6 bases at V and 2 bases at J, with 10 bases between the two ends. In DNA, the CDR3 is TGCAGCGTCACGGACACTAACACCGGGGAGCTGTTTTTT. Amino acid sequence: CSVTDTNTGELFF.

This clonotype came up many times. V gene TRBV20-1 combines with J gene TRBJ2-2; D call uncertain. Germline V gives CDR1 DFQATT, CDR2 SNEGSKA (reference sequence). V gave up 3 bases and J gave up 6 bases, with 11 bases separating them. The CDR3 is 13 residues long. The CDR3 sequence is CSARGLRAGELFF. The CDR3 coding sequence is TGCAGTGCTAGGGGCCTGCGCGCCGGGGAGCTGTTTTTT.

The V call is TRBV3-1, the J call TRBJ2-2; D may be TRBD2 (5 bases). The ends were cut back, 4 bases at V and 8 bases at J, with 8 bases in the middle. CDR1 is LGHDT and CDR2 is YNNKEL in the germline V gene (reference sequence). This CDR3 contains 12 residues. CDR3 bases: TGTGCCAGCAGCCCGGAGGCTGGGGAGCTGTTTTTT. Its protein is CASSPEAGELFF.

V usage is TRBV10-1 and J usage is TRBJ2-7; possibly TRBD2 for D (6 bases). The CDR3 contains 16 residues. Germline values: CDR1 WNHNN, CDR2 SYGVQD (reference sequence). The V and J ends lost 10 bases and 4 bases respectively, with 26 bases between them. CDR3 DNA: TGCGCCAACCGCCCGGCGGGGATTTCGCCACCTTACGAGCAGTACTTC. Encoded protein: CANRPAGISPPYEQYF.

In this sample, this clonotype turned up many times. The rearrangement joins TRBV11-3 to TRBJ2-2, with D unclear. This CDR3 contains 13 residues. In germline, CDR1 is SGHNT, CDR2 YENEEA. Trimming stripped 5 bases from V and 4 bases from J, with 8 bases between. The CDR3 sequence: CASSPLSTGELFF. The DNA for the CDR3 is TGTGCCAGCAGCCCGTTGTCCACCGGGGAGCTGTTTTTT.